These 26 T cell receptor beta chains were sequenced from one sample in a study of human T cells and chemical hapten exposure. Time point in this sample: patch test 3, about 24 weeks after DPC sensitization. Treatment reported: therapeutic diphenylcyclopropenone sensitization with weekly scalp DPC. Each CDR3 protein is one row after TCRdb ran MiXCR on the RACE reads. The table records some 52,000 distinct CDR3 sequences, 9.9% of them present only once. The material was whole blood, obtained in connection with sensitization to the hapten diphenylcyclopropenone (DPC). These TCRs come from a woman aged 40 to 55 with alopecia areata. Some clones in this sample may be carry-over from other donors' samples.

The chain joins TRBV4-1 to TRBJ2-1, with 8 bases identical to TRBD2. From germline, CDR1 is MGHRA and CDR2 YSYEKL. The CDR3 totals 14 residues. With V trimmed by 1 base and J by 14 bases, 10 bases remained unmatched. In DNA form, the CDR3 reads TGCGCCAGCAGCCAAGCCCCCGGGGGGGGCCCTGAGTTCTTC. The encoded protein is CASSQAPGGGPEFF.

Many counts were recorded for this clonotype. CDR3 bases: TGTGCCAGCAGCCGATCCGAGACTAGCGGGGAGGAGACCCAGTACTTC. Amino acid sequence: CASSRSETSGEETQYF. The chain joins TRBV28 to TRBJ2-5; 11 bases match TRBD2. V dropped 6 bases and J dropped 5; count of bases not matched to a gene: 11. CDR3 length: 16 amino acids. Germline lookup yields CDR1 MDHEN and CDR2 SYDVKM.

This clonotype was picked up many times. The rearrangement links TRBV10-3 to TRBJ1-5, with D possibly TRBD1 on 6 matching bases. Deletions cut 10 bases from V and 2 bases from J, with 15 bases between. The length of the CDR3 is 14 residues. Germline CDR1 reads ENHRY; CDR2 reads SYGVKD. The DNA for the CDR3 is TGTGCCACCTGGGGGCCCGATGGCAATCAGCCCCAGCATTTT. Translated, it gives CATWGPDGNQPQHF.

This clonotype was picked up many times. V usage is TRBV6-5 and J usage is TRBJ2-5; D gene ambiguous. CDR3 length equals 14 residues. Germline-derived CDR1 and CDR2 are MNHEY and SVGAGI. V dropped 4 bases and J dropped 1 base, with 10 bases sitting between them. CDR3 loop: CASSSFGSQETQYF. The CDR3 coding sequence is TGTGCCAGCAGTTCCTTCGGGTCCCAAGAGACCCAGTACTTC.

In its sample, this clonotype was seen a few times. The V call is TRBV7-6, the J call TRBJ1-1; D gene uncertain. V was clipped by 5 bases and J by 0 bases, with 13 bases between them. Germline CDR1 reads SGHVS; CDR2 reads FNYEAQ. The CDR3 has 15 amino acids. CDR3 residues: CASSLQTSVNTEAFF. CDR3 coding DNA: TGTGCCAGCAGCCTGCAGACCAGTGTGAACACTGAAGCTTTCTTT.

The V gene is TRBV7-3, the J gene TRBJ2-2; D uncertain. The CDR3 contains 15 residues. With 1 base removed from V and 6 bases from J, the gap between germline ends came to 12 bases. Germline-derived CDR1 and CDR2 are SGHTA and FQGTGA. The CDR3 loop reads CASSLNPSGAGELFF. The CDR3 nucleotides are TGTGCCAGCAGCTTAAATCCGTCGGGCGCCGGGGAGCTGTTTTTT.

This clonotype was detected only a few times. V and J are TRBV2 and TRBJ2-1; 9 bases match TRBD1. CDR1 and CDR2 (germline): SNHLY, FYNNEI. The CDR3 sequence is 14 residues long. V was pared by 8 bases and J by 8 bases, with 10 bases of the junction left unmatched. In nucleotides, the CDR3 is TGTGCCAGCGAAACAGGGGGCTTCATGGATGAGCAGTTCTTC. This gives the protein CASETGGFMDEQFF.

This clonotype was observed at least ten times. The chain is built from TRBV11-3 and TRBJ2-3; possible D gene TRBD1, 6 bases. V dropped 4 bases and J dropped 1 base, with 9 bases sitting between them. From germline, CDR1 is SGHNT and CDR2 YENEEA. The CDR3 loop spans 14 amino acids. The CDR3 loop is CASSSRGGTDTQYF. The DNA for the CDR3 is TGTGCCAGCAGCTCCAGGGGAGGCACAGATACGCAGTATTTT.

This clonotype occurred once. The chain combines TRBV6-1 with TRBJ2-7; TRBD1 aligns across 8 bases. Germline values: CDR1 MNHNS, CDR2 SASEGT. J was trimmed by 6 bases and V by 6 bases; bases with no gene match: 13. This CDR3 is built from 15 residues. CDR3 residues: CASSPTGDVLGEQYF. CDR3 coding DNA: TGTGCCAGCAGCCCGACAGGGGACGTCTTGGGCGAGCAGTACTTC.

This clonotype was recorded at least ten times. The chain couples TRBV6-1 to TRBJ2-2, with 7 bases identical to TRBD1. The germline gives CDR1 MNHNS, CDR2 SASEGT. There are 14 residues in the CDR3. J was trimmed by 3 bases and V by 5 bases; bases with no gene match: 3. The CDR3 DNA reads as TGTGCCAGCAGTTCCGGGACAGACACCGGGGAGCTGTTTTTT. Protein sequence: CASSSGTDTGELFF.

In this sample, this clonotype turned up many times. This rearrangement joins TRBV19 to TRBJ2-3; perhaps TRBD1 as D (5 bases). Trimming pared 0 bases from V and 1 base from J, leaving 14 bases between. Germline V gives CDR1 LNHDA, CDR2 SQIVND (reference sequence). The length of the CDR3 is 17 residues. CDR3 amino acids: CASSIDRDAGGTDTQYF. The CDR3 nucleotides are TGTGCCAGTAGTATAGACAGGGATGCCGGTGGCACAGATACGCAGTATTTT.

CDR3 DNA: TGTGCCAGCAGCGCGGATAGCGGGGGCCTCAGGGACGAGCAGTACTTC. Translating it yields CASSADSGGLRDEQYF. The chain is built from TRBV7-2 and TRBJ2-7, with TRBD2 matching 9 bases. CDR1 is SGHTA and CDR2 is FQGNSA in the germline V gene. This CDR3 contains 16 residues. V shed 5 bases and J 5 bases; nucleotides not matched to a gene: 13.

CDR3 sequence (DNA): TGTGCCAGCAGCTTAACAGGGCTGGACACCGGGGAGCTGTTTTTT. Translation: CASSLTGLDTGELFF. J is TRBJ2-2 and V is TRBV7-3; D remains ambiguous. Germline assignment: CDR1 SGHTA and CDR2 FQGTGA. The CDR3 extends over 15 amino acids. V lost 0 bases and J lost 3, with 8 bases in between.

The chain recombines TRBV9 with TRBJ1-3; D is uncertain. CDR3 size: 13 residues. Germline CDR1 SGDLS, CDR2 YYNGEE. V was pared by 0 bases and J by 4 bases, with 5 bases between. The DNA for the CDR3 is TGTGCCAGCAGCGTAGAGGCCGGAAACACCATATATTTT. It translates to CASSVEAGNTIYF.

In this sample, this clonotype turned up many times. The rearrangement uses TRBV18 and TRBJ1-1; a possible D gene is TRBD1 (6 bases). This CDR3 region has 15 residues. Per the germline V gene, CDR1 is KGHSH and CDR2 is LQKENI. The V end lost 2 bases, the J end lost 5 bases, and 15 bases lay between the germline ends. CDR3 DNA sequence: TGTGCCAGCTCACCAGTCGGGGGGCTAGGGACTGAAGCTTTCTTT. Residues: CASSPVGGLGTEAFF.

This clonotype appeared a few times. This chain joins TRBV9 and TRBJ2-1; 12 bases align to TRBD2. The CDR3 is made up of 16 amino acids. Germline CDR1 reads SGDLS; CDR2 reads YYNGEE. With 4 bases clipped from V and 4 bases from J, the junction kept 6 bases outside the gene matches. CDR3 DNA sequence: TGTGCCAGCAGCTCCCTAGCGGGGGGGAAATACAATGAGCAGTTCTTC. Protein: CASSSLAGGKYNEQFF.

The chain employs TRBV19 and TRBJ1-2; TRBD1 agrees at 7 bases. The V gene's germline CDR1 is LNHDA and CDR2 SQIVND (reference sequence). The V gene end was trimmed by 3 bases and the J gene end by 4 bases; junction bases not matched to a gene: 2. The CDR3 spans 13 residues. CDR3: CASSIGTAYGYTF. The CDR3 bases are TGTGCCAGTAGTATTGGGACAGCCTATGGCTACACCTTC.

In its sample, this clonotype was seen a few times. The V gene is TRBV20-1, the J gene TRBJ2-7, with D possibly TRBD1 on 6 matching bases. The CDR3 runs 15 residues. The germline gives CDR1 DFQATT, CDR2 SNEGSKA (reference sequence). V shed 6 bases and J shed 4 bases, with 22 bases lying between them. The CDR3 nucleotides are TGCAGTGCCGGAACACCAGGGACATTCTCGTACGAGCAGTACTTC. Translated: CSAGTPGTFSYEQYF.

This clonotype was observed a handful of times. The chain is built from TRBV27 and TRBJ1-2, with D possibly TRBD1 on 6 matching bases. Germline-derived CDR1 and CDR2 are MNHEY and SMNVEV (reference sequence). The V end lost 8 bases, the J end lost 0 bases, and 19 bases lay between the germline ends. This CDR3 has 16 residues. For the CDR3, the DNA is TGTGCCAGCCCGGGGGGGGCGCGACGAGCTAACTATGGCTACACCTTC. Translating gives CASPGGARRANYGYTF.

In this sample, this clonotype turned up a few times. The chain is built from TRBV12-3 or TRBV12-4 and TRBJ1-2; TRBD1 is a possible D gene (6 bases). The CDR3 has 12 residues. V was cut by 5 bases and J by 5 bases, with 9 bases left in between. The CDR3 reads CASSPRGYGYTF. The CDR3 nucleotides are TGTGCCAGCAGTCCCAGGGGATATGGCTACACCTTC.

The chain recombines TRBV15 with TRBJ1-2; TRBD1 matches at 7 bases. V shed 6 bases, J shed 7 bases, and the junction held 2 bases outside the gene matches. Germline-derived CDR1 and CDR2 are LNHNV and YYDKDF (reference sequence). CDR3 length equals 11 residues. CDR3 in amino acids: CATRSGGGYTF. The CDR3 DNA sequence: TGTGCCACCAGATCAGGGGGTGGCTACACCTTC.

As for this clonotype: The germline gene is not matched at one end of the junction; a read error may be the cause. The CDR3 bases are TGTGCCAGCAGTTTGGACAGGGTAAATCGGCCCCAGCATTTT. Its translation: CASSLDRVNRPQHF. The gene calls are TRBV2 and TRBJ1-5; 8 positions match TRBD1. CDR1 SNHLY and CDR2 FYNNEI come from the germline V gene. The CDR3 contains 14 residues.

This clonotype has only one observation. As the CDR3 is not closed by the conserved phenylalanine or tryptophan, this likely results from a read error. This chain links TRBV29-1 with TRBJ1-3; maybe TRBD1 (6 bases). V was shortened by 6 bases and J by 4 bases, with 13 bases between the two germline ends. This CDR3 contains 13 residues. Germline V gives CDR1 SQVTM, CDR2 ANQGSEA. CDR3 protein: CSVTTGYGNTIYL. CDR3 nucleotide sequence: TGCAGCGTAACGACAGGCTACGGAAACACCATATATCTT.

The rearrangement uses TRBV10-3 and TRBJ1-5; TRBD1 matches 9 bases. From germline, CDR1 is ENHRY and CDR2 SYGVKD. There are 18 residues in the CDR3. The junction had 12 bases not matched to a gene; V was cut back by 0 bases and J by 6 bases. This CDR3 reads CAISESFTGGAGIQPQHF. For the CDR3, the DNA is TGTGCCATCAGTGAGTCATTTACAGGGGGCGCCGGGATTCAGCCCCAGCATTTT.

The rearrangement uses TRBV29-1 and TRBJ2-2; no firm D call. Trimming took 0 bases from V and 6 from J, leaving 8 bases between them. This CDR3 has 13 amino acids. Germline V lookup: CDR1 SQVTM, CDR2 ANQGSEA. CDR3 nucleotide sequence: TGCAGCGTTGAAGATCTTCACCCCGGGGAGCTGTTTTTT. This sequence encodes CSVEDLHPGELFF.

This clonotype was seen at least ten times. The chain joins TRBV12-3 or TRBV12-4 to TRBJ2-1, with D maybe TRBD2 (5 bases). The V gene lost 1 base and the J gene lost 9 bases, with 13 bases spanning the gap. The CDR3 runs to 14 residues. CDR3 sequence reads: CASSLGPSRGEQFF. CDR3 sequence (DNA): TGTGCCAGCAGTTTAGGACCGTCCCGGGGTGAGCAGTTCTTC.